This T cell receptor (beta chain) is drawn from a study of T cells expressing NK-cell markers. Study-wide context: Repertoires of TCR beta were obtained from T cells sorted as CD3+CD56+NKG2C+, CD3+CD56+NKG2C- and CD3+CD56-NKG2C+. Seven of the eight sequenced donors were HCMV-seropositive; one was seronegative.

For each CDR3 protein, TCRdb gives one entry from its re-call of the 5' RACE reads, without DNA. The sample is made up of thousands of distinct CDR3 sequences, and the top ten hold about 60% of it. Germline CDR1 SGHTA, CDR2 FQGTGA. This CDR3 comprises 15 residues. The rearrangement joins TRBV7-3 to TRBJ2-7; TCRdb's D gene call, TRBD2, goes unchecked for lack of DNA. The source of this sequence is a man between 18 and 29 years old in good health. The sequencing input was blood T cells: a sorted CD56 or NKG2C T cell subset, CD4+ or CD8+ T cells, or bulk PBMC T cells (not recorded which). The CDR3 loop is CASSPAGEGSYEQYF.